This TCR beta chain was found in a study of blood T cell repertoires in COVID-19. This study enrolled people aged roughly 18 to 100 from about 24 US geographic areas. Cohort allocation depended upon clinical history that participants reported. The germline V gene encodes CDR1 MNHEY and CDR2 SMNVEV (reference sequence). Trimming removed 4 bases from V and 4 bases from J, with 19 bases in between. This CDR3 region has 16 residues. Sequenced by immunoSEQ multiplex PCR; TCRdb stores in-frame clones only, minus some. The table has hundreds of thousands of clones, about 85% seen once; the top ten hold under 2.5%.

The sequenced material came from PBMCs or T cells enriched from blood (not recorded which). V gene TRBV27 combines with J gene TRBJ1-2; the D gene is possibly TRBD1 (6 bases). The receptor's source is a woman aged 18-30 years with acute COVID-19. CDR3 in amino acids: CASSSSLQGLPYGYTF. CDR3 DNA sequence: TGTGCCAGCAGTTCTTCATTACAGGGCCTTCCCTATGGCTACACCTTC.